This T cell receptor beta chain stems from a study of blood T cell repertoires in COVID-19. The wider study: Acute and convalescent COVID-19 samples came from the United States, Italy and Spain. Sources were T cells, B-cell-depleted T cells, or PBMCs; the material itself was cDNA or gDNA.

In the original processing: By means of reference gene primer amplification, nucleated cell counts were estimated. Assay used: immunoSEQ multiplex PCR; TCRdb lists only in-frame clones, some missing. Clone size and the V and J calls come from that table; the DNA yielded D and trimming. This sample has about 180,000 clones, with 60% to 80% found just once. CDR3 length: 15 residues. V shed 5 bases and J 5 bases; nucleotides not matched to a gene: 6. Germline assignment: CDR1 SGHAT and CDR2 FQDESV (reference sequence). The rearrangement uses TRBV11-1 and TRBJ2-1; 10 bases are a match to TRBD1. This TCR was recovered from a woman in her 70s with acute or convalescent COVID-19. The sample comprised peripheral blood. The DNA for the CDR3 is TGTGCCAGCAGCCCCGGGACAGGGGCGGACAATGAGCAGTTCTTC. Protein product: CASSPGTGADNEQFF.